A single sample is the source of the 30 T cell receptor beta chains below, sequenced in a study of shared clonotypes between healthy human individuals. It was CD45RO-negative cells, positively selected for CCR7, that made up naive CD8 cells, with terminally differentiated effector memory CD45RA+ cells excluded. The assay was immunoSEQ multiplex PCR, and TCRdb's table has in-frame clones only and misses some. The top ten clones hold 20% to 25% of a sample with more than 550,000 clones, about 90% of them seen once. The specimen sequenced was naive CD8+ T cells sorted from blood. Source of these receptors: a man aged 25-40 years in good health.

The V call is TRBV9, the J call TRBJ2-1, with 14 bases aligning to TRBD2. The CDR3 runs to 17 residues. Germline CDR1 is SGDLS and CDR2 is YYNGEE. The J segment lost 8 bases and the V segment lost 5 bases, leaving 12 bases of the junction unmatched. The CDR3 reads CASSASPGTSGSHEQFF. The CDR3 nucleotides are TGTGCCAGCAGTGCTTCCCCCGGGACTAGCGGGAGCCATGAGCAGTTCTTC. The whole variable domain, filled in from reference TRBV9 and TRBJ2-1, reads DSGVTQTPKHLITATGQRVTLRCSPRSGDLSVYWYQQSLDQGLQFLIQYYNGEERAKGNILERFSAQQFPDLHSELNLSSLELGDSALYFCASSASPGTSGSHEQFFGPGTRLTVL.

The CDR3 loop is CASIGWGELPGELFF. CDR3 coding DNA: TGTGCCAGCATCGGATGGGGGGAGTTGCCCGGGGAGCTGTTTTTT. V and J are TRBV7-9 and TRBJ2-2; D is possibly TRBD2 (6 bases). The V end lost 7 bases, the J end lost 6 bases, and 18 bases lay between the germline ends. Germline CDR1 and CDR2: SEHNR and FQNEAQ (reference sequence). The CDR3 contains 15 residues.

The chain carries TRBV13 and TRBJ2-5, with D tentatively TRBD1 or TRBD2 (5 bases each). Germline loops: CDR1 PRHDT, CDR2 FYEKMQ (reference sequence). Trimming took 4 bases from V and 4 from J, leaving 10 bases between them. The CDR3 is 13 amino acids. DNA of the CDR3: TGTGCCAGCAGCTCCCGAGGGGTAGAGACCCAGTACTTC. Translated, it gives CASSSRGVETQYF.

The chain combines TRBV5-1 with TRBJ2-7; D assignment may be TRBD1 or TRBD2 (5 bases each). This CDR3 has 15 residues. Trimming left V 0 bases short and J 3 bases short, with 13 bases between. Germline V gives CDR1 SGHRS, CDR2 YFSETQ. CDR3 in DNA: TGCGCCAGCAGCTTGGGCCGGGACGGCCTCTACGAGCAGTACTTC. Residues: CASSLGRDGLYEQYF.

The chain carries TRBV27 and TRBJ2-5, with a tentative D call TRBD2 (6 bases). The end of the DNA aligns better with TRBJ2-7, so the J call may be wrong. Germline V CDR1 and CDR2: MNHEY, SMNVEV (reference sequence). The CDR3 length is 14 residues. Here the CDR3 DNA reads TGTGCCAGCAGTGGTGGGAGGAGCTCCTACGAGCAGTACTTC. Translating gives CASSGGRSSYEQYF.

The V and J genes are TRBV11-2 and TRBJ2-7, with 11 bases aligning to TRBD2. This CDR3 comprises 18 residues. With V trimmed by 1 base and J by 2 bases, 10 bases remained unmatched. The germline gives CDR1 SGHAT, CDR2 FQNNGV. CDR3: CASSLGDQVAGGPYEQYF. The CDR3 coding sequence is TGTGCCAGCAGCTTAGGGGATCAAGTAGCGGGAGGGCCCTACGAGCAGTACTTC.

The chain is built from TRBV7-8 and TRBJ2-7; D possibly corresponds to TRBD2 (6 bases). The V and J ends lost 1 base and 3 bases respectively, with 13 bases between them. Germline loops: CDR1 SGHVS, CDR2 FQNEAQ. CDR3 size: 15 residues. The CDR3 here is CASSLDGSLRYEQYF. The CDR3 DNA is TGTGCCAGCAGCTTAGACGGGAGCCTCCGCTACGAGCAGTACTTC.

The chain uses TRBV7-8 and TRBJ2-1; D might be TRBD1 (6 bases). The CDR3 is made up of 15 amino acids. Germline V gives CDR1 SGHVS, CDR2 FQNEAQ. V dropped 5 bases and J dropped 0 bases, with 11 bases sitting between them. The CDR3 loop is CASSQGLSSYNEQFF. The CDR3, as DNA: TGTGCCAGCAGCCAGGGGCTTAGCTCCTACAATGAGCAGTTCTTC.

V gene TRBV12-5 combines with J gene TRBJ2-1; 9 nucleotides line up with TRBD2. V was pared by 4 bases and J by 0 bases, with 7 bases of the junction left unmatched. The length of the CDR3 is 17 residues. CDR1 LGHNT and CDR2 FRNRAP come from the germline V gene. The CDR3 DNA is TGTGCTAGTGGTTCCTCCCTTAGCGGGAGCTCCTACAATGAGCAGTTCTTC. Translated: CASGSSLSGSSYNEQFF. Full variable domain (outside the CDR3, taken from reference TRBV12-5 and TRBJ2-1): DARVTQTPRHKVTEMGQEVTMRCQPILGHNTVFWYRQTMMQGLELLAYFRNRAPLDDSGMPKDRFSAEMPDATLATLKIQPSEPRDSAVYFCASGSSLSGSSYNEQFFGPGTRLTVL.

The chain employs TRBV27 and TRBJ2-2; 8 bases are a match to TRBD2. Per the germline V gene, CDR1 is MNHEY and CDR2 is SMNVEV (reference sequence). This CDR3 comprises 14 residues. The V gene end was trimmed by 3 bases and the J gene end by 4 bases; junction bases not matched to a gene: 1. The CDR3: CASSLTSATGELFF. DNA of the CDR3: TGTGCCAGCAGTTTGACTAGCGCCACCGGGGAGCTGTTTTTT.

The table lists this clone with a count of one. The chain employs TRBV10-2 and TRBJ2-3, with TRBD1 as a possible D gene (5 bases). The CDR3 has 14 residues. V dropped 3 bases and J dropped 0 bases, with 7 bases sitting between them. Germline V lookup: CDR1 WSHSY, CDR2 SAAADI. The CDR3 loop is CASSDTGSTDTQYF. The CDR3 nucleotides are TGCGCCAGCAGTGACACAGGAAGCACAGATACGCAGTATTTT.

The gene calls are TRBV19 and TRBJ2-1, with a tentative D call TRBD2 (5 bases). This CDR3 region has 16 residues. Deletions cut 2 bases from V and 5 bases from J, with 16 bases between. Germline V gene sequence: CDR1 LNHDA, CDR2 SQIVND (reference sequence). The DNA for the CDR3 is TGTGCCAGTAGTATAATTGGGATACCGGGGAACAATGAGCAGTTCTTC. Translating it yields CASSIIGIPGNNEQFF.

This clone was observed once. This chain connects TRBV6-5 to TRBJ1-5, with 7 positions matching TRBD1. After removal of 6 bases from V and 5 bases from J, the junction contained 4 bases not matched to a gene. The CDR3 is 13 residues long. In germline, CDR1 is MNHEY, CDR2 SVGAGI. The CDR3, as DNA: TGTGCCAGCAGGACAGGGTTGGATCAGCCCCAGCATTTT. Translating gives CASRTGLDQPQHF.

The gene calls are TRBV28 and TRBJ1-5, with TRBD1 matching 8 bases. The CDR3 contains 15 residues. The junction had 11 bases not matched to a gene; V was cut back by 4 bases and J by 9 bases. Germline V lookup: CDR1 MDHEN, CDR2 SYDVKM. CDR3 residues: CASSSRTGLAGPQHF. Written as DNA, the CDR3 is TGTGCCAGCAGTTCTCGGACAGGGCTGGCAGGGCCCCAGCATTTT.

The rearrangement links TRBV14 to TRBJ2-7; either TRBD1 or TRBD2 may fit D (5 bases each). There are 17 residues in the CDR3. CDR1 is SGHDN and CDR2 is FVKESK in the germline V gene. The V and J ends lost 0 bases and 2 bases respectively, with 17 bases between them. Written as DNA, the CDR3 is TGTGCCAGCAGCCAAGATCATATACGGGACGCCGCCTACGAGCAGTACTTC. Its protein product is CASSQDHIRDAAYEQYF. Combining the CDR3 with reference TRBV14 and TRBJ2-7 gives the whole variable domain EAGVTQFPSHSVIEKGQTVTLRCDPISGHDNLYWYRRVMGKEIKFLLHFVKESKQDESGMPNNRFLAERTGGTYSTLKVQPAELEDSGVYFCASSQDHIRDAAYEQYFGPGTRLTVT.

The gene calls are TRBV5-4 and TRBJ2-7; 11 positions agree with TRBD1. V trimming: 3 bases; J trimming: 5 bases; junction bases outside the gene matches: 13. The length of the CDR3 is 17 residues. Germline CDR1 SGHNT, CDR2 YYREEE (reference sequence). CDR3 protein: CASSSDEWDRGSNEQYF. DNA for the CDR3: TGTGCCAGCAGCTCCGACGAATGGGACAGGGGGAGTAACGAGCAGTACTTC.

A single count supports this clone. The chain combines TRBV7-9 with TRBJ2-7, with D maybe TRBD1 (5 bases). This CDR3 comprises 14 residues. The V gene lost 1 base and the J gene lost 6 bases, with 13 bases spanning the gap. The germline gives CDR1 SEHNR, CDR2 FQNEAQ (reference sequence). The CDR3 DNA reads TGTGCCAGCAGCTTAGGAACAGGAATTGGCGAGCAGTACTTC. Translation: CASSLGTGIGEQYF.

The chain employs TRBV7-9 and TRBJ2-1; 7 bases are a match to TRBD1. In germline, CDR1 is SEHNR, CDR2 FQNEAQ (reference sequence). The junction had 6 bases not matched to a gene; V was cut back by 1 base and J by 3 bases. The CDR3 totals 16 residues. This CDR3 reads CASSLVQGEYYNEQFF. DNA for the CDR3: TGTGCCAGCAGCTTAGTCCAGGGGGAGTACTACAATGAGCAGTTCTTC.

V and J are TRBV18 and TRBJ2-2; D is possibly TRBD1 (6 bases). The CDR3 spans 17 residues. With 4 bases removed from V and 0 bases from J, the gap between germline ends came to 15 bases. Germline CDR1 KGHSH, CDR2 LQKENI. CDR3: CASSLYYGQSNTGELFF. In DNA, the CDR3 is TGTGCCAGCTCACTATATTACGGACAGTCGAACACCGGGGAGCTGTTTTTT.

V usage is TRBV27 and J usage is TRBJ2-1; the match to TRBD2 covers 10 bases. The CDR3 sequence is 16 residues long. Germline V gene lookup returns CDR1 MNHEY and CDR2 SMNVEV (reference sequence). After removal of 3 bases from V and 9 bases from J, the junction contained 11 bases not matched to a gene. The CDR3 region is CASSFVVAGGPGEQFF. Written as DNA, the CDR3 is TGTGCCAGCAGTTTCGTGGTAGCGGGAGGACCGGGTGAGCAGTTCTTC.

This clone appeared a single time. The V call is TRBV27, the J call TRBJ2-3; TRBD2 agrees at 11 bases. The V gene end was trimmed by 7 bases and the J gene end by 3 bases; junction bases not matched to a gene: 6. The CDR3 has 15 amino acids. Germline CDR1 reads MNHEY; CDR2 reads SMNVEV (reference sequence). CDR3 nucleotide sequence: TGTGCCAGCAACATACTAGCGGGAGCGACAGATACGCAGTATTTT. Translation: CASNILAGATDTQYF.

V usage is TRBV7-9 and J usage is TRBJ2-2; 9 bases align to TRBD1. Germline values: CDR1 SEHNR, CDR2 FQNEAQ (reference sequence). The length of the CDR3 is 16 residues. V was pared by 3 bases and J by 2 bases, with 4 bases of the junction left unmatched. CDR3 nucleotides: TGTGCCAGCAGCTTTCCGGGACAGGGTAACACCGGGGAGCTGTTTTTT. This gives the protein CASSFPGQGNTGELFF.

The V and J genes are TRBV12-5 and TRBJ2-3; no clear D. Germline V gives CDR1 LGHNT, CDR2 FRNRAP. V shed 1 base and J shed 2 bases, with 10 bases lying between them. The CDR3 sequence is 15 residues long. The CDR3 region is CASGLGQINTDTQYF. For the CDR3, the DNA is TGTGCTAGTGGTTTGGGGCAGATCAACACAGATACGCAGTATTTT.

The chain recombines TRBV11-2 with TRBJ2-1; perhaps TRBD2 as D (5 bases). This CDR3 is 16 amino acids long. V gave up 1 base and J gave up 0 bases, with 10 bases separating them. CDR1 is SGHAT, CDR2 FQNNGV, per germline. The CDR3 spells CASSLGGWSSYNEQFF. In DNA, the CDR3 is TGTGCCAGCAGCTTAGGAGGGTGGAGCTCCTACAATGAGCAGTTCTTC.

The rearrangement uses TRBV12-2 and TRBJ1-4. TRBV12-2 is flagged as a pseudogene. The length of the CDR3 is 14 residues. CDR3 nucleotide sequence: TGTGCAAGTCGCTTTCCGGGAAAAGAGGAAAAACTGTTTTTT. Translating gives CASRFPGKEEKLFF.

The CDR3 nucleotides are TGTGCCAGCAGCTTGTTGGACGGGGATCTACAAGAGACCCAGTACTTC. It yields the protein CASSLLDGDLQETQYF. The chain combines TRBV5-4 with TRBJ2-5; D possibly corresponds to TRBD2 (5 bases). Per germline, CDR1 SGHNT and CDR2 YYREEE (reference sequence). Trimming pared 1 base from V and 2 bases from J, leaving 15 bases between. The CDR3 is 16 amino acids.

The chain links TRBV4-1 to TRBJ2-3, with a weak D call TRBD1 (6 bases). Germline CDR1 MGHRA, CDR2 YSYEKL. The CDR3 has 16 residues. Trimming left V 0 bases short and J 3 bases short, with 13 bases between. The CDR3 region is CASSQDGRGRTDTQYF. The CDR3 coding sequence is TGCGCCAGCAGCCAAGACGGCAGGGGTCGGACAGATACGCAGTATTTT.

The chain recombines TRBV27 with TRBJ1-2, with 7 nucleotides matching TRBD1. J gave up 6 bases and V 3 bases, and 4 bases lay outside the gene matches. From germline, CDR1 is MNHEY and CDR2 SMNVEV (reference sequence). The CDR3 sequence is 13 residues long. This chain's CDR3 is CASSFTGADGYTF. The CDR3 DNA is TGTGCCAGCAGTTTTACAGGGGCGGATGGCTACACCTTC.

The chain is built from TRBV7-6 and TRBJ2-7; D may match TRBD1 or TRBD2 (5 bases each). The V end was cut by 5 bases, the J end by 2 bases, with 13 bases between. The CDR3 loop spans 14 amino acids. CDR1 and CDR2 (germline): SGHVS, FNYEAQ. CDR3 DNA: TGTGCCAGCAGCCCGTTGGGGGACCCCTACGAGCAGTACTTC. Amino acid sequence: CASSPLGDPYEQYF.

The rearrangement joins TRBV27 to TRBJ2-3; 7 bases are a match to TRBD1. Germline V CDR1 and CDR2: MNHEY, SMNVEV (reference sequence). The length of the CDR3 is 13 residues. Trimming removed 4 bases from V and 6 bases from J; junction bases left unmatched: 4. As DNA, the CDR3 is TGTGCCAGCAGTTATACAGGGGCCGATACGCAGTATTTT. Amino acid sequence: CASSYTGADTQYF.